The entry below describes one T cell receptor (beta chain). Its specific antigen is unknown. No base quality information exists; no much larger clone differs at one position. The method was the immunoSEQ multiplex PCR assay. DNA from the cultured and isolated CD4+ T cells underwent TCR beta CDR3 sequencing. The study's own analysis went as follows. Non-productive TCR sequences were removed, reads were trimmed to the CDR3 region, and CDR3s of at least 7 amino acids were retained. Antigen-specific clonotypes were identified using the MANAFEST web app by comparison of expansion in peptide wells against reference cultures. To be called positive, a clone needed expansion at FDR<0.05 compared with the reference and with all other wells, an odds ratio greater than 5, and a frequency greater than 0.1% in two replicate wells. Cross-reactive clonotypes were defined as significantly expanded in SARS-CoV-2 spike wells and in at least one common cold coronavirus spike condition. Using the stringdist R package, CDR3 similarity was measured by Levenshtein distance, and unrooted trees were constructed with ape in R 3.6.1. Sourced from immuneACCESS, this table was stored by TCRdb with only in-frame sequences that have V and J called. A share of the clones is absent; for the studies checked, an unresolved V gene accounts for under half, and the remainder has no known explanation. The V and J calls and the clone size are those of that table, but D and trimming were determined from the DNA. The sample records about 28,000 clones, 65% of which are singletons. The top ten clones comprise almost 10% of the sample.

The entry originates in a study of vaccination effects on CD4 cells after COVID-19 (dated by TCRdb to 2022 to 2024). Notes on the research overall: To identify antigen-specific CD4+ T cell clonotypes by their expansion, the ViraFEST assay first stimulated PBMC with viral peptide pools and then applied TCR sequencing. Each participant received two doses of an mRNA SARS-CoV-2 vaccine, either BNT162b2 or mRNA-1273. Each well held 1.5 million to 2.5 million PBMC cultured in IMDM containing approximately 5% human AB serum, roughly 9.6 IU/ml IL-2 and gentamicin, along with approximately 10 ug/ml peptides. In both COVID-19 convalescent patients and infection-naive vaccine recipients, the study compared SARS-CoV-2 spike-specific CD4+ TCR repertoires from before mRNA vaccination with those from after it. The full study included some 10 COVID-19 convalescent patients and a few SARS-CoV-2-naive healthy vaccine recipients. In the study, cultures from other donors were sequenced using the Oncomine TCR Beta short-read assay on an Illumina iSeq 100. Broader findings and caveats from the paper: The study was limited by a small number of convalescent patients, and early post-infection timepoints were lacking. Clones induced by infection and clones induced by vaccination both contracted markedly at late timepoints after vaccination, which fits with T cell responses waning over time. In healthy vaccine recipients, vaccine-induced clones were almost all SARS-CoV-2 mono-reactive, with only 1 of 255 being cross-reactive with common cold coronaviruses.

The cysteine opens and the phenylalanine closes a CDR3 of 14 amino acids. The sequence is cut down to CDR3 DNA, 42 bases in frame from base 1. The junction shows trimming of 11 bases on V and 4 bases on J, and the gene matches do not reach 11 bases of it. The germline V gene encodes CDR1 SNHLY and CDR2 FYNNEI. After roughly 11 days of culture, CD4+ T cells were isolated with the EasySep CD4+ T cell isolation kit. The absence of prior SARS-CoV-2 infection in healthy vaccine recipients was confirmed by negative nucleocapsid antibodies before and after vaccination. Half of the culture medium was replaced with fresh IL-2-containing medium on days 3 and 7. Each peptide stimulation condition was cultured in triplicate wells unless otherwise noted. Using Ficoll-Paque Plus gradient centrifugation, PBMC were separated from whole blood and then either used fresh or cryopreserved at -140C. Genomic DNA was extracted from cultured CD4+ T cells with the QIAamp micro DNA kit.

This specimen was CD4+ T cells from PBMCs cultured without peptide, taken before COVID-19 vaccination. The sequence is built from TRBV2 and TRBJ2-7, with TRBD2 identical over 10 junction bases. This receptor was obtained from a human donor who received a COVID-19 vaccine. The DNA sequence follows: TGTGCCGCCCACTCATCTAGCGGGAGATACGAGCAGTACTTC. This translates into CAAHSSSGRYEQYF.